This entry describes one TCR beta chain. The antigen is not known. Produced via immunoSEQ multiplex PCR; TCRdb's table is partial and in-frame only. The data show 250,000 to 400,000 clones, with roughly 86% seen just once and around 1% held by the top ten. The sample originates from a study of cytomegalovirus exposure and HLA in healthy donors. Findings and limits, study-wide: The TCR clusters that emerged in the first cohort tended, a later analysis found, to co-occur in the 110 or so validation repertoires. As confirmed in vitro, a few CMV-associated chains were specific for CMV antigens.

CDR1 is LGHNA and CDR2 is YSLEER in the germline V gene. V lost 4 bases to trimming and J lost 5 bases; unmatched junction nucleotides: 15. The CDR3 consists of 18 residues. This rearrangement joins TRBV4-3 to TRBJ2-1; 9 bases fit TRBD2. This clonotype originated in a man aged 30-40 years in good health and CMV-seronegative. Sequencing was done on a sample of PBMCs. CDR3 in amino acids: CASSRDLQAGGVHNEQFF. In nucleotides, the CDR3 is TGCGCCAGCAGCCGGGACCTGCAGGCGGGGGGGGTACACAATGAGCAGTTCTTC.